The subject of this entry is one T cell receptor (beta chain). The antigen remains undetermined. Donors each contributed one blood sample measuring under 3 ml. The data originate from a study of monozygotic twins with inflammatory bowel disease. Germline assignment: CDR1 KGHDR and CDR2 SFDVKD. The CDR3 has 14 residues. TCRdb reanalyzed the 5' RACE reads and collapses them to one entry per CDR3 protein, without DNA. Found here are over 130,000 distinct CDR3 sequences; the top ten clones hold around 2.5%. Study outcomes and limitations: Differing immunosuppressive treatments may have added variability to patient repertoires. Limited power may explain why concordant and discordant twins showed no difference in repertoire similarity.

This receptor was identified in a human donor with ulcerative colitis or Crohn's disease, or a healthy co-twin of an affected twin (not recorded which). The J gene is TRBJ2-1, the V gene TRBV24-1; TCRdb designates TRBD2, a call that cannot be tested without DNA. The sequencing sample was made of blood. CDR3: CATTASGGNNEQFF.